This T cell receptor beta chain was found in a study of cytomegalovirus exposure and HLA in healthy donors. This clone was observed a handful of times. TCRdb's table, derived via immunoSEQ multiplex PCR, lists solely in-frame clones and lacks some. The sample has some 180,000 clones; about nine tenths are singletons. Germline assignment: CDR1 ENHRY and CDR2 SYGVKD. V lost 3 bases and J 4 bases, leaving 9 bases between the germline ends. The CDR3 length is 13 residues. What was sequenced was PBMCs. This receptor was taken from a man in his thirties or forties in good health and CMV-seropositive. This rearrangement joins TRBV10-3 to TRBJ1-1; D not resolved. The DNA for the CDR3 is TGTGCCATCAGTGACAGTATATTCACTGAAGCTTTCTTT. This translates into CAISDSIFTEAFF.